Listed below are T cell receptor beta chains from one sample, sequenced in a study of vaccination and CD4 T cells after COVID-19. TCRdb reanalysed the PCR reads using MiXCR and keeps one entry per CDR3 protein. The sample shows approximately 18,000 distinct CDR3 sequences, 47% of them seen only once. These receptors' targets are unknown. The sample consisted of CD4+ T cells from blood, cultured in vitro, taken about 7 months after SARS-CoV-2 vaccination. These receptors all stem from a human donor who had recovered from COVID-19. Each CDR3 is given with its conserved first and last residue. The D gene is left open where the match is weak. Rows may omit the clone size; those that give it use once, few, many or a size class.

j_call,clone_size,v_call,d_call,cdr3_aa,cdr3_nt
TRBJ1-2,-,TRBV7-3,-,CASSLGGITDYGYTF,TGTGCCAGCAGCTTAGGAGGCATAACCGACTATGGCTACACCTTC
TRBJ1-5,-,TRBV6-1,-,CASSEIGGVGQPQHF,TGTGCCAGCAGTGAAATCGGGGGAGTAGGGCAGCCCCAGCATTTT
TRBJ2-3,-,TRBV25-1,-,CASSETGASTDTQYF,TGTGCCAGCAGTGAAACGGGGGCCAGCACAGATACGCAGTATTTT
TRBJ1-1,-,TRBV28,-,CASSIAMLAEAFF,TGTGCCAGCAGTATCGCAATGCTGGCTGAAGCTTTCTTT
TRBJ1-1,-,TRBV20-1,TRBD1,CSAPSPGQGITEAFF,TGCAGTGCACCCAGCCCGGGACAGGGGATCACTGAAGCTTTCTTT
TRBJ2-1,-,TRBV11-2,-,CASSLGTPSYNEQFF,TGTGCCAGCAGCTTAGGTACCCCGAGCTACAATGAGCAGTTCTTC
TRBJ2-3,-,TRBV7-9,TRBD2,CASSSEGAGVLDTQYF,TGTGCCAGCAGCTCTGAGGGCGCGGGGGTGCTAGATACGCAGTATTTT
TRBJ1-1,-,TRBV6-5,-,CASSYSLGSPAFF,TGTGCCAGCAGTTACTCCCTCGGCTCTCCAGCTTTCTTT
TRBJ1-6,-,TRBV6-1,TRBD1,CASSGQGDSPLHF,TGTGCCAGCAGCGGACAGGGGGATTCACCCCTCCACTTT
TRBJ1-2,-,TRBV19,TRBD1,CASSRMTGTGTGYTF,TGTGCCAGTAGTAGAATGACCGGGACAGGGACGGGCTACACCTTC
TRBJ1-1,large,TRBV27,-,CASRSRRSNTEAFF,TGTGCCAGCAGGTCAAGGAGATCGAACACTGAAGCTTTCTTT
TRBJ1-1,-,TRBV20-1,-,CSAIGTGLNTEAFF,TGCAGTGCTATTGGGACGGGACTGAACACTGAAGCTTTCTTT
TRBJ2-1,few,TRBV20-1,-,CSASRTSVDEQFF,TGCAGTGCTAGCCGGACTTCGGTGGATGAGCAGTTCTTC
TRBJ2-3,-,TRBV7-9,TRBD1,CASKMDRGRKGTDTQYF,TGTGCCAGCAAAATGGACAGGGGGCGCAAAGGAACAGATACGCAGTATTTT
TRBJ2-3,-,TRBV7-6,-,CASSLLGDTDTQYF,TGTGCCAGCAGCTTATTAGGGGACACAGATACGCAGTATTTT
TRBJ1-1,few,TRBV7-9,-,CASSLGWNTEAFF,TGTGCCAGCAGCTTGGGATGGAACACTGAAGCTTTCTTT
TRBJ1-2,-,TRBV6-4,-,CASLEVRTNYGYTF,TGTGCCAGCCTCGAGGTCAGGACTAACTATGGCTACACCTTC
TRBJ2-1,-,TRBV7-2,-,CASSLGIYRGGNEQFF,TGTGCCAGCAGCTTAGGAATCTACAGGGGAGGCAATGAGCAGTTCTTC
TRBJ2-7,once,TRBV6-2/TRBV6-3,TRBD2,CASSRAGASSYEQYF,TGTGCCAGCAGTCGAGCGGGGGCCTCGAGCTACGAGCAGTACTTC
TRBJ2-7,-,TRBV29-1,-,CSAGAAYEQYF,TGCTCTGCAGGGGCGGCCTACGAGCAGTACTTC
TRBJ1-5,-,TRBV29-1,-,CSAGGASGQPQHF,TGCAGCGCTGGGGGGGCTAGCGGCCAGCCCCAGCATTTT
TRBJ1-5,few,TRBV21-1,-,CARQGDNQPQHF,TGTGCCAGACAGGGGGACAATCAGCCCCAGCATTTT
TRBJ1-5,-,TRBV15,-,CATSQYSNQPQHF,TGTGCCACCAGTCAATATAGCAATCAGCCCCAGCATTTT
TRBJ1-5,once,TRBV6-1,-,CASSVNSVLYSNQPQHF,TGTGCCAGCAGTGTAAATTCGGTCCTTTATAGCAATCAGCCCCAGCATTTT
TRBJ2-1,once,TRBV10-3,TRBD2,CATSGGGGEPNEQFF,TGTGCCACCAGTGGGGGGGGAGGGGAACCCAATGAGCAGTTCTTC
TRBJ1-2,-,TRBV2,TRBD1,CASSRQGGHGYTF,TGTGCCAGCAGTCGACAGGGGGGGCATGGCTACACCTTC
TRBJ1-2,-,TRBV20-1,TRBD1,CSATPDRTSGYTF,TGCAGTGCTACCCCGGACAGGACGAGCGGCTACACCTTC
TRBJ1-6,-,TRBV20-1,-,CSARDKATGSPLHF,TGCAGTGCTAGAGATAAGGCAACAGGGTCACCCCTCCACTTT